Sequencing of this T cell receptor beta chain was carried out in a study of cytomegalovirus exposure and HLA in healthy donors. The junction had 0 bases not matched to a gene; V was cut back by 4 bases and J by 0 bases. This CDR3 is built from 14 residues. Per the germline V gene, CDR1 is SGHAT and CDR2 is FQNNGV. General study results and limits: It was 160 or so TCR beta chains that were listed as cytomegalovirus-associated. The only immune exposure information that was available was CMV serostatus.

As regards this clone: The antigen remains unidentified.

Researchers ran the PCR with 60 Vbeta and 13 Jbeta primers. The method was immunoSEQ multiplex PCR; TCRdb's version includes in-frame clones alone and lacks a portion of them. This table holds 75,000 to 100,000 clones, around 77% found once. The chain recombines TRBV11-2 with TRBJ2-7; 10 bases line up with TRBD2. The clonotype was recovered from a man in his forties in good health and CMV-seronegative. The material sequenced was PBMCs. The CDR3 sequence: CASSWTSGSYEQYF. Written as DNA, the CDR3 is TGTGCCAGCAGCTGGACTAGCGGCTCCTACGAGCAGTACTTC.